These T cell receptor beta chains were read from a single sample in a study of cytomegalovirus exposure and HLA in healthy donors. Sequenced by immunoSEQ multiplex PCR; TCRdb stores in-frame clones only, minus some. The sample holds about 210,000 clones, around four fifths seen once. Sequencing was performed on PBMCs. The receptors stem from a woman aged 45-65 years in good health and CMV-seropositive. CDR3s include the opening cysteine and the closing phenylalanine or tryptophan. Each record gives: CDR3 DNA, CDR3 protein, clone size, V gene, J gene, D gene. A D gene is named only where the DNA matches it firmly. Rows may omit the clone size; those that give it use once, few, many or a size class.

TGTGCCAGCAGTTGGGGCAGGGTGAACACTGAAGCTTTCTTT,CASSWGRVNTEAFF,-,TRBV28,TRBJ1-1,-
TGCGCCAGCAGCTCACGGACAGGGGGGAACACTGAAGCTTTCTTT,CASSSRTGGNTEAFF,few,TRBV5-1,TRBJ1-1,TRBD1
TGCGCCAGCAGACCCGGGACAGCCTCCTATAATTCACCCCTCCACTTT,CASRPGTASYNSPLHF,once,TRBV5-1,TRBJ1-6,TRBD1
TGTGCCAGCAGCTCCTTACGCCGGACTAGTCATGAGACCCAGTACTTC,CASSSLRRTSHETQYF,-,TRBV7-2,TRBJ2-5,TRBD2
TGTGCCAGCAGTCGAGGGTATACAAGCAATCAGCCCCAGCATTTT,CASSRGYTSNQPQHF,-,TRBV6-1,TRBJ1-5,-
TGTGCCACGAGCCCCGGGGAGGGTGGTTATGGCTACACCTTC,CATSPGEGGYGYTF,-,TRBV27,TRBJ1-2,-
TGTGCCAGTAGCTCGGGACTTCTGTCCTCTAATGAAAAACTGTTTTTT,CASSSGLLSSNEKLFF,-,TRBV19,TRBJ1-4,-
TGTGCCAGCACCCGGGGAAGCTCCTACGAGCAGTACTTC,CASTRGSSYEQYF,once,TRBV27,TRBJ2-7,-
TGTGCCAGCAGTCTCGACAGGGGGCTGGCAGATACGCAGTATTTT,CASSLDRGLADTQYF,-,TRBV6-1,TRBJ2-3,TRBD1
TGCGCCAGCAGCTTGGGGGGCCCAACCGGGGAGCTGTTTTTT,CASSLGGPTGELFF,-,TRBV5-1,TRBJ2-2,-
TGTGCCATCAGTGACAGCGCTGCCAAAAACATTCAGTACTTC,CAISDSAAKNIQYF,-,TRBV10-3,TRBJ2-4,-
TGTGCCTTCAACTCTGCTGGAAACACCATATATTTT,CAFNSAGNTIYF,-,TRBV30,TRBJ1-3,-
TGTGCCAGCTCCCAACGCACAGGGGGCCTTGATGAGCAGTTCTTC,CASSQRTGGLDEQFF,few,TRBV18,TRBJ2-1,TRBD1
TGTGCCATCCGTGCGTCTGGACAGCTCAACACTGAAGCTTTCTTT,CAIRASGQLNTEAFF,-,TRBV10-3,TRBJ1-1,-
TGTGCCAGTAGTATAGGCGGGAGAAACACTGAAGCTTTCTTT,CASSIGGRNTEAFF,-,TRBV19,TRBJ1-1,-
TGTGCCAGCAGTTTCAGGTTCCTCCCGTTTAATGAAAAACTGTTTTTT,CASSFRFLPFNEKLFF,once,TRBV6-5,TRBJ1-4,-
TGCGCCAGCAGCTTGTTGACAGCCTCCTACGAGCAGTACTTC,CASSLLTASYEQYF,-,TRBV5-1,TRBJ2-7,-
TGTGCCAGCAGACTTGGTTGGGCCGTCAATCAGCCCCAGCATTTT,CASRLGWAVNQPQHF,-,TRBV27,TRBJ1-5,-